The 21 T cell receptor beta chains given below trace back to one sample, sequenced in a study of response to subunit inactivated influenza vaccine. Each CDR3 protein is one row after TCRdb ran MiXCR on the RT-PCR reads. The table shows 650,000 to 700,000 distinct CDR3 sequences, with 15% to 19% occurring only once. Sequenced material: PBMCs from blood, taken about 12 days after vaccination. The receptors derive from a man in his fifties who received an inactivated influenza vaccine.

This chain links TRBV20-1 with TRBJ2-7; D is unresolved. Germline V CDR1 and CDR2: DFQATT, SNEGSKA (reference sequence). V lost 2 bases and J 3 bases, leaving 5 bases between the germline ends. The CDR3 runs 11 residues. The CDR3 DNA reads as TGCAGTGCTAGACGAGACTACGAGCAGTACTTC. It encodes CSARRDYEQYF.

The V gene is TRBV7-3, the J gene TRBJ2-5; D is undetermined. V lost 2 bases, J lost 3 bases, and 7 bases lay in between. The germline V gene has CDR1 SGHTA and CDR2 FQGTGA. CDR3 length equals 13 residues. CDR3 residues: CASSLHQKETQYF. CDR3 sequence (DNA): TGTGCCAGCAGCTTACACCAAAAAGAGACCCAGTACTTC.

This chain connects TRBV4-3 to TRBJ2-5; D possibly corresponds to TRBD2 (5 bases). From germline, CDR1 is LGHNA and CDR2 YSLEER. The length of the CDR3 is 15 residues. The V end was cut by 0 bases, the J end by 3 bases, with 11 bases between. For the CDR3, the DNA is TGCGCCAGCAGCCAAGATCTTACCGGGGAAGAGACCCAGTACTTC. This codes for CASSQDLTGEETQYF.

This clonotype came up many times. This chain uses TRBV11-2 with TRBJ2-1, with 10 bases lining up with TRBD1. Germline loops: CDR1 SGHAT, CDR2 FQNNGV. The CDR3 is 16 amino acids. The junction had 9 bases not matched to a gene; V was cut back by 2 bases and J by 8 bases. CDR3 nucleotide sequence: TGTGCCAGCAGCTTAAACTTCGGGACAGGGGATTATGAGCAGTTCTTC. It encodes CASSLNFGTGDYEQFF.

The V call is TRBV12-3 or TRBV12-4, the J call TRBJ1-2, with 8 bases lining up with TRBD1. There are 14 residues in the CDR3. V lost 6 bases and J lost 4; bases outside the gene matches: 7. This chain's CDR3 is CASSQVDRGYGYTF. The CDR3 coding sequence is TGTGCCAGCAGCCAGGTAGACAGGGGCTATGGCTACACCTTC.

The sample holds a few counts of this clonotype. The chain uses TRBV29-1 and TRBJ2-7; 7 nucleotides match TRBD1. The CDR3 is 14 residues long. V lost 1 base to trimming and J lost 1 base; unmatched junction nucleotides: 4. CDR1 and CDR2 from the germline V gene are SQVTM and ANQGSEA. CDR3 region: CSVEGQGKSYEQYF. CDR3 nucleotide sequence: TGCAGCGTTGAAGGACAGGGAAAATCCTACGAGCAGTACTTC.

This clonotype was seen repeatedly, ten times or more. The rearrangement uses TRBV5-1 and TRBJ1-1; D gene ambiguous. Trimming shortened V by 3 bases and J by 5 bases, and 14 bases separated the two germline ends. The germline gives CDR1 SGHRS, CDR2 YFSETQ. The CDR3 totals 14 residues. CDR3 in amino acids: CASSSDTGETEAFF. CDR3 DNA sequence: TGCGCCAGCAGCTCCGACACGGGCGAGACTGAAGCTTTCTTT. The full variable domain, in which reference TRBV5-1 and TRBJ1-1 provide the parts outside the CDR3, is KAGVTQTPRYLIKTRGQQVTLSCSPISGHRSVSWYQQTPGQGLQFLFEYFSETQRNKGNFPGRFSGRQFSNSRSEMNVSTLELGDSALYLCASSSDTGETEAFFGQGTRLTVV.

This rearrangement joins TRBV5-1 to TRBJ1-4; perhaps TRBD1 as D (5 bases). This CDR3 spans 14 amino acids. Trimming removed 5 bases from V and 1 base from J, with 9 bases in between. CDR1 and CDR2 from the germline V gene are SGHRS and YFSETQ. The CDR3 sequence: CASRYQGTNEKLFF. CDR3 coding DNA: TGCGCCAGCAGATACCAGGGAACTAATGAAAAACTGTTTTTT. Full variable domain (remainder filled in from reference TRBV5-1 and TRBJ1-4): KAGVTQTPRYLIKTRGQQVTLSCSPISGHRSVSWYQQTPGQGLQFLFEYFSETQRNKGNFPGRFSGRQFSNSRSEMNVSTLELGDSALYLCASRYQGTNEKLFFGSGTQLSVL.

The rearrangement joins TRBV7-2 to TRBJ1-4; no firm D call. The germline CDR1 and CDR2 sequences are SGHTA and FQGNSA. Trimming stripped 5 bases from V and 4 bases from J, with 8 bases between. The CDR3 covers 13 residues. CDR3 region: CASSPVYNEKLFF. The CDR3 DNA follows: TGTGCCAGCAGCCCTGTATATAATGAAAAACTGTTTTTT.

This clonotype occurred a few times. The chain recombines TRBV6-5 with TRBJ2-3, with 8 nucleotides matching TRBD2. V shed 0 bases, J shed 2 bases, and the junction held 4 bases outside the gene matches. From germline, CDR1 is MNHEY and CDR2 SVGAGI. The CDR3 is made up of 16 amino acids. The CDR3 nucleotides read TGTGCCAGCAGTTACTCAGCTAGCGGGCTCACAGATACGCAGTATTTT. Its protein is CASSYSASGLTDTQYF.

This clonotype occurred many times. This chain uses TRBV28 with TRBJ2-3; 9 nucleotides align to TRBD2. This CDR3 spans 14 amino acids. Germline CDR1 is MDHEN and CDR2 is SYDVKM. J gave up 6 bases and V 3 bases, and 4 bases lay outside the gene matches. The CDR3 nucleotides are TGTGCCAGCAGTTTCGCGGGGGGGTCGGATACGCAGTATTTT. Its protein product is CASSFAGGSDTQYF.

This clonotype was seen more than once but under ten times. The chain has TRBV7-2 and TRBJ1-6; 9 nucleotides line up with TRBD1. The germline V gene encodes CDR1 SGHTA and CDR2 FQGNSA. This CDR3 comprises 14 residues. The V gene end was trimmed by 6 bases and the J gene end by 6 bases; junction bases not matched to a gene: 3. The CDR3 DNA sequence: TGTGCCAGCAGTTCGGACAGGGGTAATTCACCCCTCCACTTT. Its protein product is CASSSDRGNSPLHF.

This clonotype was found a few times. The J gene is TRBJ2-2, the V gene TRBV7-7; 8 bases match TRBD1. Germline V gene sequence: CDR1 SSHAT, CDR2 FNYEAQ (reference sequence). The J segment lost 4 bases and the V segment lost 5 bases, leaving 9 bases of the junction unmatched. CDR3 length: 16 residues. The CDR3 nucleotides read TGTGCCAGCAGCCCCAATCCTCAGGGGGCCACCGGGGAGCTGTTTTTT. Residues: CASSPNPQGATGELFF.

V usage is TRBV28 and J usage is TRBJ2-7, with 11 bases that match TRBD2. Trimming removed 6 bases from V and 4 bases from J; junction bases left unmatched: 11. The germline gives CDR1 MDHEN, CDR2 SYDVKM. The CDR3 loop spans 16 amino acids. CDR3 region: CASRKGAASGRYEQYF. CDR3 bases: TGTGCCAGCAGGAAGGGGGCTGCTAGCGGGAGGTACGAGCAGTACTTC.

The chain joins TRBV12-3 or TRBV12-4 to TRBJ2-1; D tentatively reads TRBD1 or TRBD2 (8 bases each). The CDR3 spans 18 residues. Trimming left V 4 bases short and J 14 bases short, with 33 bases between. This chain's CDR3 is CASSSGGIPGQDSRGEFF. Here the CDR3 DNA reads TGTGCCAGCAGTTCGGGGGGGATCCCGGGACAGGACTCCCGCGGGGAGTTCTTC.

This chain joins TRBV4-1 and TRBJ2-5; 12 bases line up with TRBD2. Germline V gene sequence: CDR1 MGHRA, CDR2 YSYEKL. The CDR3 consists of 16 residues. The V gene end was trimmed by 4 bases and the J gene end by 8 bases; junction bases not matched to a gene: 11. CDR3: CASSLSGLAGMDTQYF. As DNA, the CDR3 is TGCGCCAGCAGCCTTTCAGGACTAGCGGGGATGGATACCCAGTACTTC.

The chain recombines TRBV28 with TRBJ2-6; the D is unclear. Germline lookup yields CDR1 MDHEN and CDR2 SYDVKM. Trimming removed 7 bases at V and 0 bases at J, with 10 bases between. The CDR3 runs to 15 residues. The CDR3 region is CASTDGRSGANVLTF. The CDR3 DNA reads as TGTGCCAGCACTGACGGACGCTCTGGGGCCAACGTCCTGACTTTC.

The rearrangement links TRBV5-4 to TRBJ1-5, with TRBD1 matching 9 bases. The CDR3 is 16 amino acids. In germline, CDR1 is SGHNT, CDR2 YYREEE (reference sequence). V lost 2 bases to trimming and J lost 7 bases; unmatched junction nucleotides: 10. The CDR3 spells CASSFSGTGNRQPQHF. CDR3 coding DNA: TGTGCCAGCAGCTTTTCCGGGACAGGGAATCGGCAGCCCCAGCATTTT.

This clonotype turned up a few times. The chain employs TRBV5-1 and TRBJ2-5; weak D call: TRBD2 (6 bases). The V end lost 6 bases, the J end lost 2 bases, and 20 bases lay between the germline ends. This CDR3 comprises 16 residues. Germline CDR1 reads SGHRS; CDR2 reads YFSETQ. CDR3 sequence reads: CASNIAGTPGQETQYF. In nucleotides, the CDR3 is TGCGCCAGCAACATCGCCGGGACTCCGGGACAAGAGACCCAGTACTTC.

This clonotype was counted only a few times. The CDR3 is CASSVEESSYNEQFF. CDR3 nucleotide sequence: TGTGCCAGCAGTGTTGAGGAGAGCTCCTACAATGAGCAGTTCTTC. V and J are TRBV2 and TRBJ2-1; D gene ambiguous. In germline, CDR1 is SNHLY, CDR2 FYNNEI. The CDR3 runs to 15 residues. V gave up 4 bases and J gave up 0 bases, with 10 bases separating them.

The chain uses TRBV12-3 or TRBV12-4 and TRBJ1-6; 8 bases match TRBD1. J was trimmed by 7 bases and V by 6 bases; bases with no gene match: 5. The CDR3 covers 14 residues. Written as DNA, the CDR3 is TGTGCCAGCAGATGGACAGGGAGGAATTCACCCCTCCACTTT. It yields the protein CASRWTGRNSPLHF.